This T cell receptor (beta chain) is drawn from a study of blood T cell repertoires in COVID-19. Overall study: The samples span acute and convalescent COVID-19 from the United States, Italy and Spain. In each case, the material was cDNA or gDNA derived from T cells, B-cell-depleted T cells, or PBMCs.

In its sample, this clone was seen once. Per the germline V gene, CDR1 is LNHDA and CDR2 is SQIVND (reference sequence). CDR3 size: 15 residues. Unmatched junction bases numbered 7, after V lost 4 bases and J lost 4 bases. Here immunoSEQ multiplex PCR was the method, and the copy in TCRdb shows in-frame clones only, minus some. This sample carries approximately 70,000 clones, about four fifths of them seen once, and the ten largest clones take 15% to 20%. Source material: peripheral blood. This TCR was recovered from a human donor in a cohort sampled during active COVID-19. J is TRBJ2-7 and V is TRBV19; 10 bases match TRBD2. CDR3 loop: CASSTTSGVRYEQYF. Written as DNA, the CDR3 is TGTGCCAGTAGTACTACTAGCGGGGTTCGGTACGAGCAGTACTTC.